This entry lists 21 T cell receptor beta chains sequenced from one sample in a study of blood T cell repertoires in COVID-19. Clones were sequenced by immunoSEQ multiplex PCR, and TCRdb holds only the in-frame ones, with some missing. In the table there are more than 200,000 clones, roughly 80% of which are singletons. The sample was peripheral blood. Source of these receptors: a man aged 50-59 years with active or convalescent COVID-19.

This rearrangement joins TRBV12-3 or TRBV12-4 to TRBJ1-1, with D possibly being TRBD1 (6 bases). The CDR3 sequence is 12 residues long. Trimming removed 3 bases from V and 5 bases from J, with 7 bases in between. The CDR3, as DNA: TGTGCCAGCAGTTTGAGGGGGACTGAAGCTTTCTTT. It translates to CASSLRGTEAFF.

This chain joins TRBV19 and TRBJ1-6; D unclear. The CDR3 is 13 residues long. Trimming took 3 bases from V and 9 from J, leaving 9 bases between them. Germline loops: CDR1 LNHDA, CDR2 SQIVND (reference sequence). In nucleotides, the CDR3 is TGTGCCAGTAGTATTGATTACGGTTCACCCCTCCACTTT. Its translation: CASSIDYGSPLHF.

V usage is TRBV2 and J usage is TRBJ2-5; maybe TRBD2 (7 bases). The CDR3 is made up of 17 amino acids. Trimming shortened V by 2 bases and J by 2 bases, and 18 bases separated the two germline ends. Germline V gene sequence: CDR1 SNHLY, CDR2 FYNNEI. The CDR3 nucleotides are TGTGCCAGCAGTGAATCAATCGCGGGGGCTGCGCAAGAGACCCAGTACTTC. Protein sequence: CASSESIAGAAQETQYF.

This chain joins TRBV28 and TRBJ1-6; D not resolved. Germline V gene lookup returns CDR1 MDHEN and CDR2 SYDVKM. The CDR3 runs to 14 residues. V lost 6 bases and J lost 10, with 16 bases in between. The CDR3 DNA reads TGTGCCAGCAGCCCCCCTCTCGGGGAATCACCCCTCCACTTT. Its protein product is CASSPPLGESPLHF.

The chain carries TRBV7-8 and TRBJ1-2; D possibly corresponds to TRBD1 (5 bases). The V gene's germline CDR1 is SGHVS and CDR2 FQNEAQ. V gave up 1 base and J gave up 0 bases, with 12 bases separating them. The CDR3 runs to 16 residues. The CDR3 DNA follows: TGTGCCAGCAGCTTAGGTGGGGGGTTCGCTAACTATGGCTACACCTTC. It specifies CASSLGGGFANYGYTF.

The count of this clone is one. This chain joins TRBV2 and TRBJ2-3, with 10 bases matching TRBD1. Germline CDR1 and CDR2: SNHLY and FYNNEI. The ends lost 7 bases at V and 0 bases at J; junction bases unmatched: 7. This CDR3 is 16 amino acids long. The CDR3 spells CASNDRGRGSTDTQYF. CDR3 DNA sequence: TGTGCCAGCAATGACAGGGGGCGGGGGAGCACAGATACGCAGTATTTT.

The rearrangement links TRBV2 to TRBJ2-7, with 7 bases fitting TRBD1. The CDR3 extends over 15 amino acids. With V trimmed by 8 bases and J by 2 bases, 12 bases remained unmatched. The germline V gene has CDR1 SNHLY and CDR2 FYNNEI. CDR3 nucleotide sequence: TGTGCCAGCGGCCGATCCAGGGACAGAGCCTACGAGCAGTACTTC. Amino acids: CASGRSRDRAYEQYF.

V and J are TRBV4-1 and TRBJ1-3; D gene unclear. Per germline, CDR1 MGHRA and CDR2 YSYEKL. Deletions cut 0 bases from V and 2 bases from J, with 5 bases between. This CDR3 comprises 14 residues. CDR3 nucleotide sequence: TGCGCCAGCAGCCAAGACCTACCTGGAAACACCATATATTTT. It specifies CASSQDLPGNTIYF.

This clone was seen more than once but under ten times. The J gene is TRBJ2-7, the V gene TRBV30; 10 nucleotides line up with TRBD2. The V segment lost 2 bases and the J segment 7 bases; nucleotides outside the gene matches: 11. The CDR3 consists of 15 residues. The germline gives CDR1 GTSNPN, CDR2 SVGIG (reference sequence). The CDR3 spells CAWSPSGGNPGEQYF. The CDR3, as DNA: TGTGCCTGGAGTCCTAGCGGGGGAAATCCTGGGGAGCAGTACTTC.

This CDR3 reads CASRDRERQAKNIQYF. The CDR3 DNA reads TGTGCCAGCAGGGACAGGGAGCGGCAAGCCAAAAACATTCAGTACTTC. The genes are TRBV28 and TRBJ2-4, with 8 nucleotides matching TRBD1. This CDR3 has 16 residues. V was pared by 6 bases and J by 0 bases, with 7 bases of the junction left unmatched. Germline-derived CDR1 and CDR2 are MDHEN and SYDVKM.

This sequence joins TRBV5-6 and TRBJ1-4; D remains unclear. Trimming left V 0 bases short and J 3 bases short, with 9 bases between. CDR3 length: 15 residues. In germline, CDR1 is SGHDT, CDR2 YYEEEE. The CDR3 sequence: CASSLVNRPNEKLFF. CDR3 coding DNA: TGTGCCAGCAGCTTGGTGAACAGACCTAATGAAAAACTGTTTTTT.

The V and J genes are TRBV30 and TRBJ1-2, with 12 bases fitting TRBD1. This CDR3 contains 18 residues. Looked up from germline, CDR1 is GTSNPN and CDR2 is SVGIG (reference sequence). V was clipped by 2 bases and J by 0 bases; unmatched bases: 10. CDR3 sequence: CAWSFPGTGGAANYGYTF. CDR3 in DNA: TGTGCCTGGAGTTTCCCCGGGACAGGGGGCGCGGCTAACTATGGCTACACCTTC.

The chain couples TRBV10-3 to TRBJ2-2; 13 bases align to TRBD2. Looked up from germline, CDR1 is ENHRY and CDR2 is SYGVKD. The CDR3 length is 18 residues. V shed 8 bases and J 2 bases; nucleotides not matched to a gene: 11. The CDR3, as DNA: TGTGCCATCGCCGGGACTAGCGGGGCCACCTCCAACACCGGGGAGCTGTTTTTT. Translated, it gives CAIAGTSGATSNTGELFF.

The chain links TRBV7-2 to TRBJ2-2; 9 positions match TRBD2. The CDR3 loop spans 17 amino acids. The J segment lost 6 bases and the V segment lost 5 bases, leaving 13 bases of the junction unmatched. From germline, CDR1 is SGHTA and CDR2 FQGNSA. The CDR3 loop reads CASSPQIMAGGAGELFF. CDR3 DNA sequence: TGTGCCAGCAGCCCCCAGATTATGGCGGGGGGGGCCGGGGAGCTGTTTTTT.

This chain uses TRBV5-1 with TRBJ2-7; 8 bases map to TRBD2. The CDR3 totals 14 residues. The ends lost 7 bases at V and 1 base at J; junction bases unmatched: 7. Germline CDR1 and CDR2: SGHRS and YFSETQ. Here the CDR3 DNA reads TGCGCCAGCGCCCTCGGGGGGGGTTCCTACGAGCAGTACTTC. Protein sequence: CASALGGGSYEQYF.

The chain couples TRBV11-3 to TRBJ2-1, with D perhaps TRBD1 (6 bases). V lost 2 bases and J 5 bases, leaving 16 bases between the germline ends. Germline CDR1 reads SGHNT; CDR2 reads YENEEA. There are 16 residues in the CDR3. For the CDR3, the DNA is TGTGCCAGCAGCTTAACTACAGGGAACCGTAACAATGAGCAGTTCTTC. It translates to CASSLTTGNRNNEQFF.

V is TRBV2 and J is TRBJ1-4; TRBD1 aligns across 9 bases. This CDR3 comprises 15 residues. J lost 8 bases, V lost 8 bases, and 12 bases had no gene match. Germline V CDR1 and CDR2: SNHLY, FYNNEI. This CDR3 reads CASAKDRGGREKLFF. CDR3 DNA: TGTGCCAGCGCCAAGGACAGGGGAGGACGAGAAAAACTGTTTTTT.

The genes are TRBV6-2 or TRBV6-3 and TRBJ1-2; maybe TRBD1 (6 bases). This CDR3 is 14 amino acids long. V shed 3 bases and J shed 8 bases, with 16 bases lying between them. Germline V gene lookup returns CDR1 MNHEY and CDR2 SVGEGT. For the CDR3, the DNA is TGTGCCAGCAGTTATCCAAGGACAGCCGACGGCTACACCTTC. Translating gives CASSYPRTADGYTF.

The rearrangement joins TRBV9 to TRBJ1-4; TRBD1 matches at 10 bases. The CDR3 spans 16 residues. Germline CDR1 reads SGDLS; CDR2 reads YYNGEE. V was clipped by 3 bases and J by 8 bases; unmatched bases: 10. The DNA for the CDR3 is TGTGCCAGCAGCGCCAGTCCGACAGGGGGCCTCGAAAAACTGTTTTTT. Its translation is CASSASPTGGLEKLFF.

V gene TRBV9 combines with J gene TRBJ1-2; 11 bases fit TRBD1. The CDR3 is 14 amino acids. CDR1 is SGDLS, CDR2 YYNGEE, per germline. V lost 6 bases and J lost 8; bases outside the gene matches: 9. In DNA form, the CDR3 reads TGTGCCAGCACCCTTGGGACAGGGGGAAGAGGCTACACCTTC. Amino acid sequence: CASTLGTGGRGYTF. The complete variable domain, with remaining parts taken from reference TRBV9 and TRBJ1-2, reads DSGVTQTPKHLITATGQRVTLRCSPRSGDLSVYWYQQSLDQGLQFLIQYYNGEERAKGNILERFSAQQFPDLHSELNLSSLELGDSALYFCASTLGTGGRGYTFGSGTRLTVV.

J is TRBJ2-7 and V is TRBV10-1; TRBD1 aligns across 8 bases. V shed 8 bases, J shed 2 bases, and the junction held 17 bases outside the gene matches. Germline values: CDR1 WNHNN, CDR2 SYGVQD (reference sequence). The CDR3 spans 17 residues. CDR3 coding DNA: TGCGCCAGCCTAGAAAAAACAGACAGGGGCCCCACCTACGAGCAGTACTTC. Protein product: CASLEKTDRGPTYEQYF.